This TCR beta chain was sequenced in a study of T-cell reconstitution after alpha-beta-depleted transplantation in children. General study findings and limits: After one year, T-cell counts and TCRbeta diversity mostly came from new T cells. Surviving recipient T cells and thymic progenitors underlay high day-60 TCRbeta diversity in some patients.

Regarding this clonotype: Its antigen is not known.

Preparing the TCRbeta library involved the use of unique molecular identifiers. TCRdb ran MiXCR on the PCR reads and lists one entry per CDR3 protein. Among about 580,000 distinct CDR3 sequences, approximately 30% were seen once, and the ten largest hold around a third. The starting material was PBMCs, obtained before TCRalphabeta/CD19-depleted stem cell transplant. The TCR originated in a boy under three years old with Wiskott-Aldrich syndrome, due to receive a stem cell transplant.

This CDR3 reads CAIRKGWAGEQFF. The CDR3 nucleotides are TGTGCCATCAGAAAGGGGTGGGCTGGTGAGCAGTTCTTC. V and J are TRBV10-3 and TRBJ2-1, with a weak D call TRBD1 (5 bases). Trimming stripped 6 bases from V and 9 bases from J, with 15 bases between. The CDR3 has 13 residues. Germline values: CDR1 ENHRY, CDR2 SYGVKD.